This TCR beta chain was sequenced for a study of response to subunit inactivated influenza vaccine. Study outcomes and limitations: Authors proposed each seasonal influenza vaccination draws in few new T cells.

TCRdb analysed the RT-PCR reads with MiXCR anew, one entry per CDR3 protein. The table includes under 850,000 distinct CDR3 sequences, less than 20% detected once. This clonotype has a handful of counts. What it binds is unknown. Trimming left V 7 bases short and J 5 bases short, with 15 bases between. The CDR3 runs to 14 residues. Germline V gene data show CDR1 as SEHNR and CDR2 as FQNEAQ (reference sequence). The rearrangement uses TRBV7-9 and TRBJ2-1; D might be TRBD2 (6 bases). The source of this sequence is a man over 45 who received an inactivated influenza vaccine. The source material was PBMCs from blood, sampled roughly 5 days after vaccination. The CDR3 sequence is CASTLSSSDNEQFF. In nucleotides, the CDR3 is TGTGCCAGCACCCTTAGTTCTAGCGACAATGAGCAGTTCTTC.